In this sample, the clone carrying this T cell receptor (beta chain) turned up once. Germline V gene sequence: CDR1 SNHLY, CDR2 FYNNEI. V dropped 6 bases and J dropped 5 bases, with 10 bases sitting between them. CDR3 length equals 12 residues. The record originates from a study of blood T cells in healthy people across ages. As for the study in general: Per every two T cells, about one barcoded beta molecule was captured by template switching.

For the second PCR, which ran for roughly 7 to 11 cycles, a sample-barcoded 5' primer and a J-beta primer mix were used. TCRdb itself ran the 5' RACE reads through MiXCR, one entry per CDR3 protein. The table shows some 920,000 distinct CDR3 sequences, with around 54% occurring only once. This sequence joins TRBV2 and TRBJ2-5, with D maybe TRBD1 (5 bases). The sample comprised blood. The source is a woman in her fifties or sixties in good health. The CDR3 region is CASRAGYETQYF. In DNA, the CDR3 is TGTGCCAGCAGGGCAGGGTACGAGACCCAGTACTTC.